This T cell receptor beta chain stems from a study of cytomegalovirus exposure and HLA in healthy donors. Regarding the study as a whole: Cytomegalovirus association was assigned to about 180 TCR beta chains. Presence/absence comparisons presumed near-even sequencing depth among donors. Many donors carried some public TCRs, although rarity characterized most TCR sequences. In vitro confirmation showed three CMV-associated chains to be CMV antigen specific.

V lost 0 bases, J lost 6 bases, and 7 bases stayed unmatched. Germline CDR1 and CDR2: SGHRS and YFSETQ. The CDR3 has 16 residues. Both 60 Vbeta primers and 13 Jbeta primers went into the PCR. Clones were read by immunoSEQ multiplex PCR, and TCRdb kept only the in-frame ones, dropping some. The sample has around 100,000 clones; 65% to 75% are singletons. As to this clone: Its antigen is still unknown.

V is TRBV5-1 and J is TRBJ2-1; TRBD1 matches 9 bases. Sequencing used PBMCs. This TCR came from a man in his thirties or forties in good health and CMV-seropositive. The CDR3 here is CASSLVTGQGSNEQFF. Written as DNA, the CDR3 is TGCGCCAGCAGCTTGGTAACGGGACAGGGCAGCAATGAGCAGTTCTTC.